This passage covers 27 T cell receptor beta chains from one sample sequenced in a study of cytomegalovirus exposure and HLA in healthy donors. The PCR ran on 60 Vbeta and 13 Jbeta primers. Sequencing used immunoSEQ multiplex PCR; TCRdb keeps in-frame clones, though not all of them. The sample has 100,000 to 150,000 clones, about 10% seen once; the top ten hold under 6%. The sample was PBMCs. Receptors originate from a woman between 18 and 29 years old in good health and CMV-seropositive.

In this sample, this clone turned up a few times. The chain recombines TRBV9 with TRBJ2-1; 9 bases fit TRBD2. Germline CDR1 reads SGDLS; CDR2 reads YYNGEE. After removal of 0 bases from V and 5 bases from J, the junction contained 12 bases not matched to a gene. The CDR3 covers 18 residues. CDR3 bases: TGTGCCAGCAGCGTAGACATCAATAGCGGGAGAATCAACAATGAGCAGTTCTTC. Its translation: CASSVDINSGRINNEQFF.

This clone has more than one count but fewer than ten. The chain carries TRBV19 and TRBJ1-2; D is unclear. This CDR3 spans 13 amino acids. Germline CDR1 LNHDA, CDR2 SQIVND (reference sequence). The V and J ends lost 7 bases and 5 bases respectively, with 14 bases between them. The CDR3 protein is CASKIGGLYGYTF. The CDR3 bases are TGTGCCAGTAAAATAGGAGGGTTGTATGGCTACACCTTC.

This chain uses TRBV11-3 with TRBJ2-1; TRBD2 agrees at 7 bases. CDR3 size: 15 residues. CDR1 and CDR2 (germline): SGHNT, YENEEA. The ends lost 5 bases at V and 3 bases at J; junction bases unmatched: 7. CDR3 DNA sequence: TGTGCCAGCAGCCCCCTTGGCGGGGGCTACAATGAGCAGTTCTTC. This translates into CASSPLGGGYNEQFF.

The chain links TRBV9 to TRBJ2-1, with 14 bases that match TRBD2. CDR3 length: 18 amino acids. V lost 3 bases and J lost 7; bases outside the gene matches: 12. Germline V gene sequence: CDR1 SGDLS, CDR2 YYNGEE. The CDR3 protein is CASSGAGTSGSLGNEQFF. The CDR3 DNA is TGTGCCAGCAGCGGAGCCGGGACTAGCGGGAGTCTCGGTAATGAGCAGTTCTTC.

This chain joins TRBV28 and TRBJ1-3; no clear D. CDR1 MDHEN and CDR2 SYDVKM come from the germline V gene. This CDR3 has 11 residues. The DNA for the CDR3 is TGTGCAGGAGGCGCTGGAAACACCATATATTTT. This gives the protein CAGGAGNTIYF.

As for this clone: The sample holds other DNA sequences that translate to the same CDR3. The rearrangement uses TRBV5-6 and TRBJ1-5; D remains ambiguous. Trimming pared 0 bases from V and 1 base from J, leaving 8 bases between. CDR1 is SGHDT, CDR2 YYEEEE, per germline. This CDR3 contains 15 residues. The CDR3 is CASSLGAVSNQPQHF. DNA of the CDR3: TGTGCCAGCAGCTTGGGGGCAGTCAGCAATCAGCCCCAGCATTTT.

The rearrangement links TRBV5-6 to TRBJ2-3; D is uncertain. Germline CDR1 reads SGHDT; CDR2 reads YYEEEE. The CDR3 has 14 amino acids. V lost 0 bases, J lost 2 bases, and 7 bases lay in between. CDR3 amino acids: CASSLDSLTDTQYF. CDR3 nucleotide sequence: TGTGCCAGCAGCTTGGACAGCCTCACAGATACGCAGTATTTT.

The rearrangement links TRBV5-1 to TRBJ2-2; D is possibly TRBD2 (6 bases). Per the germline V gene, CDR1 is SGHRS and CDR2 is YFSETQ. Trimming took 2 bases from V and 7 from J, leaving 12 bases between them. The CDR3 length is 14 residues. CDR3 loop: CASSFGTPSGELFF. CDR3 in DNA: TGCGCCAGCAGCTTCGGGACTCCCAGCGGGGAGCTGTTTTTT.

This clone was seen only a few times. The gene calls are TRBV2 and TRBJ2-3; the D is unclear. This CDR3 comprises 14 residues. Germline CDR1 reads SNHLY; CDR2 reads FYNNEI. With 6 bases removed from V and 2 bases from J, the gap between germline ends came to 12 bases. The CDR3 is CASRAITATDTQYF. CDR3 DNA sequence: TGTGCCAGCAGAGCCATAACAGCCACAGATACGCAGTATTTT.

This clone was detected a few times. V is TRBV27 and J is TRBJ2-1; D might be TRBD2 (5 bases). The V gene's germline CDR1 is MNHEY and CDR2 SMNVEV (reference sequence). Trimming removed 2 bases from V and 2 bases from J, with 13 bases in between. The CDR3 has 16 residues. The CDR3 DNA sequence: TGTGCCAGCAGTTTAATCAACGACGGGGCCTACAATGAGCAGTTCTTC. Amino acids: CASSLINDGAYNEQFF.

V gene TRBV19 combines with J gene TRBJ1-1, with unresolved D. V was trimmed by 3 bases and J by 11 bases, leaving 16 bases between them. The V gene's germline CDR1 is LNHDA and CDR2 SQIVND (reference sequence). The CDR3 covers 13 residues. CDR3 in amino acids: CASSMETAEGAFF. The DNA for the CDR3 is TGTGCCAGTAGTATGGAAACGGCCGAGGGTGCTTTCTTT. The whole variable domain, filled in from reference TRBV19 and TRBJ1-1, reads DGGITQSPKYLFRKEGQNVTLSCEQNLNHDAMYWYRQDPGQGLRLIYYSQIVNDFQKGDIAEGYSVSREKKESFPLTVTSAQKNPTAFYLCASSMETAEGAFFGQGTRLTVV.

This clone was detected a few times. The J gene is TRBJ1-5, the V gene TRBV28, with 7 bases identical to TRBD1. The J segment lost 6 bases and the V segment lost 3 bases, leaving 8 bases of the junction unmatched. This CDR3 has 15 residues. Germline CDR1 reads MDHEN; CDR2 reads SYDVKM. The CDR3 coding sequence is TGTGCCAGCAGTTTTGGGCCAGGGGGTATTCAGCCCCAGCATTTT. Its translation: CASSFGPGGIQPQHF.

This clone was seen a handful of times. The CDR3: CASSLVQHNYGYTF. In DNA form, the CDR3 reads TGTGCCAGCAGCTTGGTTCAACATAACTATGGCTACACCTTC. The chain combines TRBV5-8 with TRBJ1-2; D ambiguous. The CDR3 runs to 14 residues. From germline, CDR1 is SGHTS and CDR2 YDEGEE. V dropped 0 bases and J dropped 1 base, with 7 bases sitting between them. Combining the CDR3 with reference TRBV5-8 and TRBJ1-2 gives the whole variable domain EAGVTQSPTHLIKTRGQQATLRCSPISGHTSVYWYQQALGLGLQFLLWYDEGEERNRGNFPPRFSGRQFPNYSSELNVNALELEDSALYLCASSLVQHNYGYTFGSGTRLTVV.

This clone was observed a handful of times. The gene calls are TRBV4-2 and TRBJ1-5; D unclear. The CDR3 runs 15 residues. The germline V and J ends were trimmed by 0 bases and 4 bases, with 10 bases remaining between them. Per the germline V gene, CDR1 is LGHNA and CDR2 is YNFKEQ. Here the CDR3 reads CASSQDPGLNQPQHF. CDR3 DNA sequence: TGTGCCAGCAGCCAAGATCCGGGGTTAAATCAGCCCCAGCATTTT.

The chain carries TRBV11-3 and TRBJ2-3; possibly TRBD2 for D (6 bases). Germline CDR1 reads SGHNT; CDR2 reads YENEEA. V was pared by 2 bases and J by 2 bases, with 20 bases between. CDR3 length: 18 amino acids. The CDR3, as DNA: TGTGCCAGCAGCTTATGTAGACGGGAGCGGGCCTACACAGATACGCAGTATTTT. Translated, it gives CASSLCRRERAYTDTQYF.

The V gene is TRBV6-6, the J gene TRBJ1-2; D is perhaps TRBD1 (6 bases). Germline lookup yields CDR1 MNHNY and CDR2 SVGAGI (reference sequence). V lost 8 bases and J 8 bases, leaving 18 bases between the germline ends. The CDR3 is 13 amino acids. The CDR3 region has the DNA TGTGCCAGCGGTTCCGGGGGGGCTGACGGCTACACCTTC. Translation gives CASGSGGADGYTF.

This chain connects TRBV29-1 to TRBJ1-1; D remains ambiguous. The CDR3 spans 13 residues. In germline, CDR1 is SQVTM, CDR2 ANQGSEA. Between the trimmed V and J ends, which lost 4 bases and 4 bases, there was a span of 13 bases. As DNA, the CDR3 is TGCAGCGTTGCGGGGTGGAAGGGCACTGAAGCTTTCTTT. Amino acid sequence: CSVAGWKGTEAFF.

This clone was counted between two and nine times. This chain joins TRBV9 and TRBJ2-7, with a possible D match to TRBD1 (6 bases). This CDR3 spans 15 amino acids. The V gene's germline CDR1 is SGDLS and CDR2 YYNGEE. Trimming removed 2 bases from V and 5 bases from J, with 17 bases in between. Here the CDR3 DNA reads TGTGCCAGCAGCGTTAGCTACAACAGGGTCCACGAGCAGTACTTC. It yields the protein CASSVSYNRVHEQYF.

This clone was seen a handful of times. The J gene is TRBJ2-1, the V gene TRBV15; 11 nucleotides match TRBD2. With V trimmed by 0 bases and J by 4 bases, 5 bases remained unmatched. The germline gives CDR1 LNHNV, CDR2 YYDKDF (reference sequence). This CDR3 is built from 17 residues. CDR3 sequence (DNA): TGTGCCACCAGCAGAGATGTAGCGGGAGGGATGTACAATGAGCAGTTCTTC. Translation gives CATSRDVAGGMYNEQFF.

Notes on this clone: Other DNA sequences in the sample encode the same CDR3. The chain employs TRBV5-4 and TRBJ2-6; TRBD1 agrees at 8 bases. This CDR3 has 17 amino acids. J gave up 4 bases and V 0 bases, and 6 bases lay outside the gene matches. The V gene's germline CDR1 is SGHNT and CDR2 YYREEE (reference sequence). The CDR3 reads CASSLGGTGSGANVLTF. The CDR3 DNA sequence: TGTGCCAGCAGCTTGGGAGGGACAGGATCAGGGGCCAACGTCCTGACTTTC.

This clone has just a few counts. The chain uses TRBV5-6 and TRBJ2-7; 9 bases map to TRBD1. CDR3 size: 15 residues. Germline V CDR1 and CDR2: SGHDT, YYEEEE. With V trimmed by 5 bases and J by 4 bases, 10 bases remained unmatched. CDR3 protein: CASRGGRQGVYEQYF. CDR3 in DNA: TGTGCCAGCAGGGGCGGTAGACAGGGGGTTTACGAGCAGTACTTC.

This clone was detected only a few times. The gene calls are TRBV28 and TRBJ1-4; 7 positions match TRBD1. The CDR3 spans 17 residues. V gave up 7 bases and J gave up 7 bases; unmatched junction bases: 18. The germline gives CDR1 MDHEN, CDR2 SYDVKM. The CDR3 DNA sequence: TGTGCCAGCAATTCTCCGGGACAGCTGCTCGTAGGTGAAAAACTGTTTTTT. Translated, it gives CASNSPGQLLVGEKLFF.

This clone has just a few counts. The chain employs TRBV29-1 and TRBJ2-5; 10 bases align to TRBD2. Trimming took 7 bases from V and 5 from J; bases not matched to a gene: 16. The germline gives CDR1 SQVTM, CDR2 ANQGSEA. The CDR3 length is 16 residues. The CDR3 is CSAKGLSGGAAETQYF. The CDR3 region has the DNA TGCAGCGCTAAAGGCCTCAGCGGGGGGGCGGCGGAGACCCAGTACTTC.

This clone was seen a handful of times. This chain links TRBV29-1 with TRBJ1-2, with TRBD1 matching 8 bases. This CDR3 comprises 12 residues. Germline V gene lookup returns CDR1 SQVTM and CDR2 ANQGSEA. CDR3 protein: CRAPVDRGGYTF. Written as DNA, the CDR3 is TGCAGAGCTCCCGTAGACAGGGGTGGCTACACCTTC.

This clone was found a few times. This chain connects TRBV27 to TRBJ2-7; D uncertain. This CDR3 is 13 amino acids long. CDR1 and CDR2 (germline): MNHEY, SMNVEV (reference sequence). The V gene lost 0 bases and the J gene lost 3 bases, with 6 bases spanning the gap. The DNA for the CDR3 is TGTGCCAGCAGTTTATCGAGGTACTACGAGCAGTACTTC. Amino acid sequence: CASSLSRYYEQYF.

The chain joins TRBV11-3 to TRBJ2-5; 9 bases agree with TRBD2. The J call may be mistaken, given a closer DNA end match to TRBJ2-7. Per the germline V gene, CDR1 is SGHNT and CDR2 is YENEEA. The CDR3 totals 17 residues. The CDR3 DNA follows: TGTGCCAGCAGCTTAACCCTTAGCGGGAGAAATTCCTACGAGCAGTACTTC. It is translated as CASSLTLSGRNSYEQYF.

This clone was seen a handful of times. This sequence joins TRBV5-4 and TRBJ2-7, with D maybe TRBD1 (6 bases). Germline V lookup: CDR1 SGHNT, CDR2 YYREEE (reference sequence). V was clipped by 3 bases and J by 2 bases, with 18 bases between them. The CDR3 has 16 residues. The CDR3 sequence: CASSWRPGENTYEQYF. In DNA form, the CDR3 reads TGTGCCAGCAGCTGGAGACCAGGGGAGAACACCTACGAGCAGTACTTC. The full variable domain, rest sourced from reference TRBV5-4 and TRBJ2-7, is ETGVTQSPTHLIKTRGQQVTLRCSSQSGHNTVSWYQQALGQGPQFIFQYYREEENGRGNFPPRFSGLQFPNYSSELNVNALELDDSALYLCASSWRPGENTYEQYFGPGTRLTVT.